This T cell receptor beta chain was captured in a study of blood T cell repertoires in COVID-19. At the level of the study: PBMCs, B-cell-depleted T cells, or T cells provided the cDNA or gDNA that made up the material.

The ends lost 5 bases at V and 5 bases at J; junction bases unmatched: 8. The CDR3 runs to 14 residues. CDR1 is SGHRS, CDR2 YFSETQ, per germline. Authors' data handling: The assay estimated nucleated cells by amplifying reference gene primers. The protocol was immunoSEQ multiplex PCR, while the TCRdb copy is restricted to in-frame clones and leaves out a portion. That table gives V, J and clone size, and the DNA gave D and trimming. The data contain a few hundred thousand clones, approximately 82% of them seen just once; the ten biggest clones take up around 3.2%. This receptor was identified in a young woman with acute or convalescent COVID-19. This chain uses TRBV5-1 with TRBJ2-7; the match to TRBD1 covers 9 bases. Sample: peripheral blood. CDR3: CASRVGQGFNEQYF. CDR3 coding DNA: TGCGCCAGCAGAGTTGGACAGGGGTTCAACGAGCAGTACTTC.